This T cell receptor (beta chain) was identified in a study of response to subunit inactivated influenza vaccine. The study, taken as a whole, reports: It was the authors' suggestion that each seasonal influenza vaccination recruits few new T cells.

Note on this clonotype: Its antigen is as yet unknown.

In TCRdb, the RT-PCR reads were re-called with MiXCR into one record per CDR3 protein. This table has about 700,000 distinct CDR3 sequences, about 14% appearing once. This CDR3 comprises 14 residues. Between the trimmed V and J ends, which lost 0 bases and 3 bases, there was a span of 8 bases. The germline V gene encodes CDR1 MNHEY and CDR2 SMNVEV (reference sequence). The source of this sequence is a man aged 45-65 years who received an inactivated influenza vaccine. This specimen consisted of PBMCs from blood, obtained less than 15 days before vaccination. The gene calls are TRBV27 and TRBJ2-5; no definite D call. This chain's CDR3 is CASSLSGREETQYF. In nucleotides, the CDR3 is TGTGCCAGCAGTTTATCGGGCCGGGAAGAGACCCAGTACTTC.